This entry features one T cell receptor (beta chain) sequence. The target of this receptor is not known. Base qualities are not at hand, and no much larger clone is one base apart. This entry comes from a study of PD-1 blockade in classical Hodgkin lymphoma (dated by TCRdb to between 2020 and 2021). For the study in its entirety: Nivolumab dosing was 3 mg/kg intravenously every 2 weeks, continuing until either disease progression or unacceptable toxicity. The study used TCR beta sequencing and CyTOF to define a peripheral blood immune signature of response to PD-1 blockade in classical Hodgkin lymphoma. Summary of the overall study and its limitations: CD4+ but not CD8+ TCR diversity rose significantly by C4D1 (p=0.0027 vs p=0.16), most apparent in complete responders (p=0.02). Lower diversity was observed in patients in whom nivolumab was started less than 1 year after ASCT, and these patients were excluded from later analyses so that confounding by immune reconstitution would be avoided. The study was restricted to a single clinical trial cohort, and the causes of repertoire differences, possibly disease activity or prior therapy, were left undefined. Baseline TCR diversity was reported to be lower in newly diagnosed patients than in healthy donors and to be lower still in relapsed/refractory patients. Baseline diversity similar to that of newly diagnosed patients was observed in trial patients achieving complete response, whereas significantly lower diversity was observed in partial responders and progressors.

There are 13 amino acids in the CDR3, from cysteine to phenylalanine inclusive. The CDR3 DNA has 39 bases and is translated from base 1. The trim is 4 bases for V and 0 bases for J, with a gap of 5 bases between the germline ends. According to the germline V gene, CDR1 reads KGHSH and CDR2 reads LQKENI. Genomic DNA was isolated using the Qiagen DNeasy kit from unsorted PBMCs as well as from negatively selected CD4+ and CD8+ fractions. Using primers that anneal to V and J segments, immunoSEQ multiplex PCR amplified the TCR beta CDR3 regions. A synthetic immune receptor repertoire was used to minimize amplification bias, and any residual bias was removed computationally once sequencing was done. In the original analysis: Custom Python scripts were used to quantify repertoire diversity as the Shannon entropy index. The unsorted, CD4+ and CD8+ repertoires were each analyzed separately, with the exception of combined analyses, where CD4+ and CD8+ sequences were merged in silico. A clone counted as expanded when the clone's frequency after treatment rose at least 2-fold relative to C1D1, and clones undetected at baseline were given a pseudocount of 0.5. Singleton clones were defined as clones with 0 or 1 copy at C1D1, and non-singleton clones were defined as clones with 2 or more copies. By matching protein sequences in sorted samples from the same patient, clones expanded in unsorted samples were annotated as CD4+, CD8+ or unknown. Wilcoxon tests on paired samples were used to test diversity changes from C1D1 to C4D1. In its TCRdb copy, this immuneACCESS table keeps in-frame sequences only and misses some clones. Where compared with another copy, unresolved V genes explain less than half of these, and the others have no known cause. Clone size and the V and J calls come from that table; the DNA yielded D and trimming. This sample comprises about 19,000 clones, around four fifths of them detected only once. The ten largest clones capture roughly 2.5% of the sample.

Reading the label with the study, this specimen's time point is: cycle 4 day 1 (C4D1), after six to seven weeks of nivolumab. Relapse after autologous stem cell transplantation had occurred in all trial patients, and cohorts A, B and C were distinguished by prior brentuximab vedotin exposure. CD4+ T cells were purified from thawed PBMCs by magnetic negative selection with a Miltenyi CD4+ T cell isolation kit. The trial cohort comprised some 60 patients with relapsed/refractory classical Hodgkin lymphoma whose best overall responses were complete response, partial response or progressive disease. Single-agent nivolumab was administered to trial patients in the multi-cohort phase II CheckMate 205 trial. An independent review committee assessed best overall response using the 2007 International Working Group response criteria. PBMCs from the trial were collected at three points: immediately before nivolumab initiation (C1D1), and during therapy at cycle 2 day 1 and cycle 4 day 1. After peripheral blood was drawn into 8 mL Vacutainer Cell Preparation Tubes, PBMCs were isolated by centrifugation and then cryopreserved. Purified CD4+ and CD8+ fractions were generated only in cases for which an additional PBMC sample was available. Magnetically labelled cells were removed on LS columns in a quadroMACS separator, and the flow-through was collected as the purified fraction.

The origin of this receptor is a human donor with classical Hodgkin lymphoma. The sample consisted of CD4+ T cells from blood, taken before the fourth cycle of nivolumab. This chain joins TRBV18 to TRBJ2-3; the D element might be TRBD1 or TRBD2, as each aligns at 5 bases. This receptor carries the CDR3 CASSRDSTDTQYF. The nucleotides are TGTGCCAGCTCACGGGACAGCACAGATACGCAGTATTTT.